This T cell receptor (beta chain) was documented in a study of blood T cell repertoires in COVID-19. In the study overall: Whether acute or convalescent, the COVID-19 samples came from the United States, Italy and Spain.

Enrollment of patients from Seattle took place during active infection, with longitudinal follow-up. In the original workflow: Amplification from reference gene primers served as the basis for estimated nucleated cell counts. Some clones are missing from TCRdb's copy, which holds only in-frame ones; the method was immunoSEQ multiplex PCR. That table is the source of V, J and clone size, and D and trimming were worked out from the DNA. The profile shows about 260,000 clones, 80% to 90% of them singletons. The sequence derives from a woman in her 70s with COVID-19, enrolled during active disease. The specimen was peripheral blood.

In DNA, the CDR3 is TGTGCCAGCAGCTTGTTCAGGAGCACAGATACGCAGTATTTT. It encodes CASSLFRSTDTQYF. This sequence joins TRBV5-4 and TRBJ2-3; D remains unclear. Per germline, CDR1 SGHNT and CDR2 YYREEE (reference sequence). The CDR3 is 14 amino acids. The germline V and J ends were trimmed by 1 base and 0 bases, with 6 bases remaining between them.